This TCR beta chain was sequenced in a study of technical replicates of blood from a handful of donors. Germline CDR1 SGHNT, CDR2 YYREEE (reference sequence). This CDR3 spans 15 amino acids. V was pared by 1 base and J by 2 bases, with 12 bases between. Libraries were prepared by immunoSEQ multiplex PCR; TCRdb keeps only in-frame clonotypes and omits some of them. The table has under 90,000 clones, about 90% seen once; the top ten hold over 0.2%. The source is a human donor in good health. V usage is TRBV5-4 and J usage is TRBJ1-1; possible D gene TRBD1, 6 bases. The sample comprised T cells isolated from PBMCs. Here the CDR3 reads CASSLWTAVNTEAFF. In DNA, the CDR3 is TGTGCCAGCAGCTTGTGGACAGCCGTAAACACTGAAGCTTTCTTT.